In its sample, the clone carrying this TCR beta chain was seen a few times. The sample is drawn from a study of blood T cells in healthy people across ages. Primers used in a second PCR of roughly 6 to 11 cycles were a sample-barcoded 5' primer and a J-beta primer mix. A single record per CDR3 protein comes from TCRdb applying MiXCR to the 5' RACE reads. The sample holds hundreds of thousands of distinct CDR3 sequences, roughly 30% seen once. The source is an elderly woman in good health. The sample comprised blood.

CDR3 protein: CASSYSRGVPPIQYF. The CDR3 DNA reads as TGTGCCAGCAGTTACTCGAGGGGGGTGCCACCAATTCAGTACTTC. The chain couples TRBV6-2 or TRBV6-3 to TRBJ2-4, with D perhaps given as TRBD1 or TRBD2 (6 bases each). Trimming took off 0 bases at V and 10 bases at J, with 16 bases between the two ends. The CDR3 runs to 15 residues. Germline V gene sequence: CDR1 MNHEY, CDR2 SVGEGT.